Sequencing of this T cell receptor beta chain was carried out in a study of OX40 agonist ivuxolimab in advanced cancers. Looking at the study overall: An agonistic human IgG2 monoclonal antibody against OX40 (CD134) was given. Every patient in dose escalation had hepatocellular carcinoma, melanoma, renal cell or head and neck cancer. With a range of about 23 to 85, age averaged about 58 years, and 75% to 90% were male.

Only in-frame clones appear in the TCRdb table, and some are missing; sequencing was by immunoSEQ multiplex PCR. The data hold approximately 28,000 clones, with approximately 90% observed a single time. The germline CDR1 and CDR2 sequences are MNHNS and SASEGT. Losses at the gene ends were 6 bases for V and 6 bases for J; bases not matched to a gene: 4. This CDR3 comprises 13 residues. The material sequenced was CD4+ or CD8+ T cells sorted from blood, taken in a trial of the OX40 agonist ivuxolimab. The sequence was obtained from an adult with an advanced solid tumor such as melanoma, head and neck, liver or kidney cancer. The V call is TRBV6-1, the J call TRBJ1-5; 8 nucleotides match TRBD1. The CDR3 DNA reads as TGTGCCAGCAGGGACAGGGTAACTCAGCCCCAGCATTTT. Translated, it gives CASRDRVTQPQHF.